The rows below give T cell receptor beta chains drawn from one sample of a study of T cells in Graves' hyperthyroidism and ophthalmopathy. TCRdb analysed the multiplex PCR reads with MiXCR anew, one entry per CDR3 protein. The repertoire consists of a few hundred thousand distinct CDR3 sequences, with approximately 18% occurring once and the leading ten covering roughly 49%. The sample consisted of blood. The receptors come from a woman aged 45 to 65 with Graves' hyperthyroidism. Both conserved end residues are part of each CDR3. The D gene is left open where the match is weak. Expanded clones get a size class; other rows say once, few or many, or leave the size out.

J gene | V gene | D gene | clone size | CDR3 protein | CDR3 DNA
TRBJ1-1 | TRBV5-1 | TRBD1 | many | CASSLWTGVGAEAFF | TGCGCCAGCAGCTTGTGGACAGGGGTTGGGGCTGAAGCTTTCTTT
TRBJ2-7 | TRBV11-2 | TRBD2 | many | CASSPSGPSYEQYF | TGTGCCAGCAGCCCTAGCGGACCCTCCTACGAGCAGTACTTC
TRBJ1-1 | TRBV18 | TRBD1 | many | CASSPGTGNIAEAFF | TGTGCCAGCTCCCCTGGGACAGGGAATATCGCTGAAGCTTTCTTT
TRBJ2-7 | TRBV2 | NA | many | CASSEMAYSYEQYF | TGTGCCAGCAGTGAAATGGCATATTCCTACGAGCAGTACTTC
TRBJ1-5 | TRBV19 | NA | NA | CASSILGRGYQPQHF | TGTGCCAGTAGTATATTGGGGAGAGGGTACCAGCCCCAGCATTTT
TRBJ2-2 | TRBV11-2 | NA | few | CASSEWATGELFF | TGTGCCAGCAGCGAATGGGCGACCGGGGAGCTGTTTTTT
TRBJ2-5 | TRBV3-1 | NA | many | CASSPYGETQYF | TGTGCCAGCAGCCCGTACGGCGAGACCCAGTACTTC
TRBJ1-1 | TRBV2 | TRBD1 | many | CASSGGQGLRTEAFF | TGTGCCAGCAGTGGAGGACAGGGCCTTAGGACTGAAGCTTTCTTT
TRBJ2-4 | TRBV7-8 | NA | NA | CASSLEGGHIQYF | TGTGCCAGCAGCTTAGAGGGGGGACACATTCAGTACTTC
TRBJ1-1 | TRBV5-1 | NA | few | CASRSQGSNTEAFF | TGCGCCAGCAGATCGCAGGGTTCGAACACTGAAGCTTTCTTT
TRBJ2-2 | TRBV3-1 | NA | NA | CASSQDWGELFF | TGTGCCAGCAGCCAAGATTGGGGGGAGCTGTTTTTT
TRBJ1-2 | TRBV2 | TRBD1 | many | CASKGAGTGNYGYTF | TGTGCCAGCAAAGGTGCCGGGACAGGGAACTATGGCTACACCTTC
TRBJ2-2 | TRBV20-1 | TRBD2 | NA | CSARDPGLTSGSTGELFF | TGCAGTGCTAGAGATCCCGGCCTAACTAGCGGGAGCACCGGGGAGCTGTTTTTT
TRBJ1-1 | TRBV19 | NA | NA | CASSIEGAMNTEAFF | TGTGCCAGTAGTATAGAGGGTGCCATGAACACTGAAGCTTTCTTT
TRBJ1-2 | TRBV6-1 | NA | many | CASSEHRSNYGYTF | TGTGCCAGCAGTGAACATCGGTCTAACTATGGCTACACCTTC
TRBJ2-2 | TRBV7-8 | TRBD1 | few | CASSRDRGRTGELFF | TGTGCCAGCAGCAGGGACAGGGGGCGCACCGGGGAGCTGTTTTTT
TRBJ2-2 | TRBV3-1 | NA | NA | CASSQVGGNTGELFF | TGTGCCAGCAGCCAAGTTGGCGGGAACACCGGGGAGCTGTTTTTT
TRBJ1-1 | TRBV27 | NA | NA | CASSPNRAGTEAFF | TGTGCCAGCAGTCCCAACAGGGCTGGTACTGAAGCTTTCTTT
TRBJ2-2 | TRBV24-1 | TRBD1 | NA | CATSDAGQGSGELFF | TGTGCCACCAGTGATGCGGGACAGGGTTCCGGGGAGCTGTTTTTT
TRBJ1-4 | TRBV5-1 | NA | NA | CASSFEANEKLFF | TGCGCCAGCAGCTTCGAGGCTAATGAAAAACTGTTTTTT
TRBJ2-1 | TRBV2 | TRBD2 | many | CASSRLAGASEQFF | TGTGCCAGCAGCCGTCTTGCGGGAGCTTCTGAGCAGTTCTTC
TRBJ2-1 | TRBV30 | NA | few | CAWSISGRDEQFF | TGTGCCTGGAGTATAAGCGGGCGGGATGAGCAGTTCTTC
TRBJ2-1 | TRBV29-1 | TRBD1 | few | CSVRQGSDEQFF | TGCAGCGTCCGACAGGGCAGCGATGAGCAGTTCTTC
TRBJ2-7 | TRBV20-1 | NA | many | CSARVPRSYEQYF | TGCAGTGCTAGAGTGCCACGATCCTACGAGCAGTACTTC
TRBJ1-2 | TRBV28 | NA | NA | CASTLGPGTRYDGYTF | TGTGCCAGCACCCTGGGTCCCGGGACAAGGTACGATGGCTACACCTTC
TRBJ2-2 | TRBV28 | NA | NA | CASRLETGELFF | TGTGCCAGCAGGCTAGAAACCGGGGAGCTGTTTTTT
TRBJ2-5 | TRBV2 | NA | many | CASSEAKTQYF | TGTGCCAGCAGTGAAGCCAAGACCCAGTACTTC
TRBJ2-5 | TRBV5-1 | TRBD2 | NA | CASSFAGGFQETQYF | TGCGCCAGCAGCTTTGCGGGGGGATTCCAAGAGACCCAGTACTTC
TRBJ2-3 | TRBV5-1 | TRBD2 | many | CASSLLLAGGPPTDTQYF | TGCGCCAGCAGCCTTCTGCTAGCGGGAGGCCCACCTACAGATACGCAGTATTTT
TRBJ2-7 | TRBV25-1 | NA | few | CASSERSSASYEQYF | TGTGCCAGCAGTGAAAGATCTAGCGCTTCCTACGAGCAGTACTTC
TRBJ2-1 | TRBV27 | NA | NA | CASRQGGRISYNEQFF | TGTGCCAGCAGACAGGGGGGGAGAATATCCTACAATGAGCAGTTCTTC
TRBJ2-1 | TRBV15 | NA | NA | CATSRVSYNEQFF | TGTGCCACCAGCAGAGTGTCTTACAATGAGCAGTTCTTC
TRBJ1-1 | TRBV27 | TRBD1 | NA | CASHPGQGIFMNTEAFF | TGTGCCAGCCACCCGGGACAGGGGATTTTTATGAACACTGAAGCTTTCTTT
TRBJ1-1 | TRBV28 | NA | few | CASSLNRRVNTEAFF | TGTGCCAGCAGTTTAAATCGAAGGGTGAACACTGAAGCTTTCTTT
TRBJ2-3 | TRBV30 | NA | many | CAWSFGWRESTDTQYF | TGTGCCTGGAGCTTTGGATGGCGAGAGAGCACAGATACGCAGTATTTT
TRBJ2-1 | TRBV14 | NA | NA | CASSQSPQGPYNEQFF | TGTGCCAGCAGCCAGAGCCCGCAGGGACCCTACAATGAGCAGTTCTTC
TRBJ2-1 | TRBV7-9 | TRBD2 | few | CASSRGTNYNEQFF | TGTGCCAGCAGCCGAGGGACTAATTACAATGAGCAGTTCTTC
TRBJ2-5 | TRBV5-4 | TRBD2 | NA | CASSPTSGGALETQYF | TGTGCCAGCAGCCCTACTAGCGGGGGGGCTTTGGAGACCCAGTACTTC
TRBJ2-7 | TRBV7-2 | NA | few | CASSPRELLRGREYPYEQYF | TGTGCCAGCAGCCCACGCGAATTGTTAAGGGGGCGGGAGTACCCCTACGAGCAGTACTTC
TRBJ2-1 | TRBV7-8 | NA | many | CASSPMGGPYNEQFF | TGTGCCAGCAGCCCCATGGGCGGGCCCTACAATGAGCAGTTCTTC
TRBJ2-6 | TRBV30 | NA | few | CAWASGLSGANVLTF | TGTGCCTGGGCATCGGGTCTCTCTGGGGCCAACGTCCTGACTTTC
TRBJ2-2 | TRBV12-3/TRBV12-4 | TRBD1 | NA | CASSSTGGPGELFF | TGTGCCAGCAGTTCTACAGGGGGCCCCGGGGAGCTGTTTTTT
TRBJ1-5 | TRBV19 | TRBD1 | NA | CASCTGAPNQPQHF | TGTGCCAGTTGTACAGGGGCCCCTAATCAGCCCCAGCATTTT
TRBJ1-6 | TRBV13 | TRBD1 | NA | CASSASVTGRNSPLHF | TGTGCCAGCAGCGCCTCCGTGACAGGGCGTAATTCACCCCTCCACTTT
TRBJ2-1 | TRBV5-1 | NA | many | CASSPTSGAYNEQFF | TGCGCCAGCAGCCCCACCTCTGGGGCCTACAATGAGCAGTTCTTC
TRBJ2-1 | TRBV11-2 | TRBD2 | many | CASSLLLAGNEQFF | TGTGCCAGCAGCCTATTATTAGCGGGAAATGAGCAGTTCTTC
TRBJ1-4 | TRBV7-6 | NA | NA | CASRRDRAINEKLFF | TGTGCCAGCAGACGGGACCGAGCCATTAATGAAAAACTGTTTTTT
TRBJ1-1 | TRBV29-1 | NA | few | CSVIPKYLNTEAFF | TGCAGCGTTATACCCAAGTACCTGAACACTGAAGCTTTCTTT
TRBJ2-7 | TRBV6-5 | NA | many | CASSYSSTGIKQYF | TGTGCCAGCAGTTACTCTTCGACAGGCATCAAGCAGTACTTC
TRBJ2-5 | TRBV2 | NA | many | CASSEPGKETQYF | TGTGCCAGCAGTGAGCCCGGGAAAGAGACCCAGTACTTC
TRBJ2-3 | TRBV27 | NA | few | CASGPHREDTQYF | TGTGCCAGCGGTCCCCACAGGGAAGATACGCAGTATTTT
TRBJ1-5 | TRBV6-2/TRBV6-3 | NA | NA | CASSYQEEPQHF | TGTGCCAGCAGTTACCAGGAGGAGCCCCAGCATTTT
TRBJ1-4 | TRBV6-1 | NA | NA | CASSEGNAEKLFF | TGTGCCAGCAGTGAAGGCAACGCAGAAAAACTGTTTTTT